This entry lists 10 T cell receptor beta chains sequenced from one sample in a study of blood T cell repertoires in COVID-19. Some clones are missing from TCRdb's copy, which holds only in-frame ones; the method was immunoSEQ multiplex PCR. The data show about 300,000 clones, with about 88% seen just once and roughly 1.6% held by the top ten. Sequencing was performed on peripheral blood. The origin of the receptors is a human donor with COVID-19, enrolled during active disease. The donor label of this sample is uncertain.

The rearrangement uses TRBV5-4 and TRBJ2-5; 7 nucleotides match TRBD2. With 4 bases clipped from V and 1 base from J, the junction kept 10 bases outside the gene matches. Germline CDR1 and CDR2: SGHNT and YYREEE (reference sequence). The CDR3 is 16 amino acids. The CDR3 region has the DNA TGTGCCAGCAGCCCTGGGGCGGGAGTCGGCCAAGAGACCCAGTACTTC. This encodes CASSPGAGVGQETQYF.

The V and J genes are TRBV5-6 and TRBJ1-1, with 7 bases aligning to TRBD1. CDR3 length: 15 amino acids. Losses at the gene ends were 0 bases for V and 2 bases for J; bases not matched to a gene: 4. Germline assignment: CDR1 SGHDT and CDR2 YYEEEE. CDR3 DNA sequence: TGTGCCAGCAGCTTGGGAGGGGGCCGTAACACTGAAGCTTTCTTT. The encoded protein is CASSLGGGRNTEAFF.

The J gene is TRBJ1-6, the V gene TRBV7-9; TRBD1 matches at 7 bases. Germline values: CDR1 SEHNR, CDR2 FQNEAQ (reference sequence). The CDR3 totals 14 residues. J gave up 5 bases and V 4 bases, and 2 bases lay outside the gene matches. DNA for the CDR3: TGTGCCAGCAGCTACGGACAGGATAATTCACCCCTCCACTTT. It specifies CASSYGQDNSPLHF.

This clone was seen once. The V call is TRBV2, the J call TRBJ1-1, with D perhaps matching TRBD1 (6 bases). Per germline, CDR1 SNHLY and CDR2 FYNNEI. V gave up 6 bases and J gave up 0 bases, with 11 bases separating them. The CDR3 covers 14 residues. For the CDR3, the DNA is TGTGCCAGCAGGGGGCAGGGGCTGAACACTGAAGCTTTCTTT. It is translated as CASRGQGLNTEAFF.

V and J are TRBV20-1 and TRBJ2-7, with TRBD2 as a possible D gene (5 bases). Germline V gives CDR1 DFQATT, CDR2 SNEGSKA (reference sequence). The CDR3 spans 12 residues. Deletions cut 3 bases from V and 3 bases from J, with 9 bases between. CDR3: CSASHGGYEQYF. In DNA, the CDR3 is TGCAGTGCTAGTCACGGAGGCTACGAGCAGTACTTC.

This clone was seen only once. V usage is TRBV11-1 and J usage is TRBJ2-5; a possible D gene is TRBD1 (7 bases). CDR1 and CDR2 (germline): SGHAT, FQDESV (reference sequence). This CDR3 is built from 15 residues. Trimming took 3 bases from V and 5 from J, leaving 16 bases between them. The CDR3 here is CASSFPVEGAETQYF. CDR3 bases: TGTGCCAGCAGCTTTCCTGTGGAGGGGGCGGAGACCCAGTACTTC.

The chain has TRBV6-1 and TRBJ1-2; D uncertain. V was clipped by 1 base and J by 1 base, with 10 bases between them. This CDR3 spans 15 amino acids. The germline gives CDR1 MNHNS, CDR2 SASEGT. CDR3 sequence (DNA): TGTGCCAGCAGTGAAGGGCCAGGCCGTAACTATGGCTACACCTTC. Amino acid sequence: CASSEGPGRNYGYTF.

This chain uses TRBV5-1 with TRBJ1-2, with D possibly TRBD1 on 5 matching bases. Trimming stripped 0 bases from V and 0 bases from J, with 9 bases between. The CDR3 consists of 15 residues. CDR1 and CDR2 (germline): SGHRS, YFSETQ. The CDR3 region has the DNA TGCGCCAGCAGCTTGGCCGGACAACCTAACTATGGCTACACCTTC. Protein product: CASSLAGQPNYGYTF.

The chain couples TRBV10-2 to TRBJ2-7; 7 nucleotides match TRBD2. With V trimmed by 3 bases and J by 0 bases, 5 bases remained unmatched. The CDR3 length is 15 residues. Per germline, CDR1 WSHSY and CDR2 SAAADI. In nucleotides, the CDR3 is TGCGCCAGCAGTGAATCACTAGCGAGCTCCTACGAGCAGTACTTC. Its translation: CASSESLASSYEQYF.

The chain uses TRBV28 and TRBJ2-1; D not resolved. This CDR3 has 15 amino acids. V was shortened by 5 bases and J by 1 base, with 12 bases between the two germline ends. Germline loops: CDR1 MDHEN, CDR2 SYDVKM. In nucleotides, the CDR3 is TGTGCCAGCAGTCCAGGTGGCAAGTCCTACAATGAGCAGTTCTTC. This gives the protein CASSPGGKSYNEQFF. Supplemented by reference TRBV28 and TRBJ2-1, the full variable domain reads DVKVTQSSRYLVKRTGEKVFLECVQDMDHENMFWYRQDPGLGLRLIYFSYDVKMKEKGDIPEGYSVSREKKERFSLILESASTNQTSMYLCASSPGGKSYNEQFFGPGTRLTVL.